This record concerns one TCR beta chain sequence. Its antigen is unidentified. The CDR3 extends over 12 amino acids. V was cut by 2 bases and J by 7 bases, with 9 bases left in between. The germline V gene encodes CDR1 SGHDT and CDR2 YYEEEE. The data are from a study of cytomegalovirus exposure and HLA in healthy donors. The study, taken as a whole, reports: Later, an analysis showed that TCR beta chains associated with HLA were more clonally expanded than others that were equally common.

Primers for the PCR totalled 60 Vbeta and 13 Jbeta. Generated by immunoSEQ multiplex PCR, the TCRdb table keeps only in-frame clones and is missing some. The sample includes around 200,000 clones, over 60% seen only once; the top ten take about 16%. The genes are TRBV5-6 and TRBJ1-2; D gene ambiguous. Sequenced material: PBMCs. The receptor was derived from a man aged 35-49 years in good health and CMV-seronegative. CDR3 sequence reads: CASSFGVSGYTF. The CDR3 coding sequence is TGTGCCAGCAGCTTTGGAGTCTCTGGCTACACCTTC. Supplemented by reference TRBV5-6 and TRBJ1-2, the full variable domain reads DAGVTQSPTHLIKTRGQQVTLRCSPKSGHDTVSWYQQALGQGPQFIFQYYEEEERQRGNFPDRFSGHQFPNYSSELNVNALLLGDSALYLCASSFGVSGYTFGSGTRLTVV.